This T cell receptor (beta chain) emerged from a study of cytotoxic CD8 clonotypes in ibrutinib-treated CLL. Turning to the study itself: Of a cohort that held around 10 relapsed/refractory and over 14 treatment-naive patients, some 17 were IGHV unmutated.

This CDR3 has 13 amino acids. In germline, CDR1 is KGHSH, CDR2 LQKENI. Trimming pared 3 bases from V and 4 bases from J, leaving 6 bases between. TCRdb keeps only in-frame clones here, not all; method: immunoSEQ multiplex PCR. The table shows 130,000 or so clones, with approximately 80% occurring only once. Sequences were derived from PBMCs, sampled after 12 months of ibrutinib treatment. The V gene is TRBV18, the J gene TRBJ1-4; D is uncertain. This TCR was recovered from a human donor with chronic lymphocytic leukemia. CDR3 DNA: TGTGCCAGCTCACCTGGTAATAATGAAAAACTGTTTTTT. Its translation: CASSPGNNEKLFF.